This T cell receptor (beta chain) is from a study of blood T cell repertoires in COVID-19. In germline, CDR1 is SGHTA, CDR2 FQGNSA. The CDR3 loop spans 13 amino acids. V lost 8 bases, J lost 1 base, and 5 bases stayed unmatched. The table came from immunoSEQ multiplex PCR; TCRdb's copy has only in-frame clones and leaves some out. The table has 390,000 or so clones, 75% to 90% seen once. This chain uses TRBV7-2 with TRBJ2-7; TRBD2 agrees at 7 bases. This sequence was found in a woman aged 45-59 years who had recovered from COVID-19. The sequenced sample consisted of PBMCs or T cells enriched from blood (not recorded which). The chain's CDR3 is CASGGGPSYEQYF. The CDR3, as DNA: TGTGCCAGCGGGGGAGGGCCTTCCTACGAGCAGTACTTC.